Sequencing of this T cell receptor (beta chain) was carried out in a study of OX40 agonist ivuxolimab in advanced cancers. Note on this clone: This sample includes further DNA sequences coding for the same CDR3.

Some clones are missing from TCRdb's copy, which holds only in-frame ones; the method was immunoSEQ multiplex PCR. This repertoire shows some 130,000 clones, 90% found once; its top ten account for about 1%. Germline V gene sequence: CDR1 MDHEN, CDR2 SYDVKM. This CDR3 contains 13 residues. Trimming left V 6 bases short and J 1 base short, with 7 bases between. Source: CD4+ or CD8+ T cells sorted from blood, taken in a trial of the OX40 agonist ivuxolimab. The sequence came from an adult with an advanced solid tumor such as melanoma, head and neck, liver or kidney cancer. The chain has TRBV28 and TRBJ1-5, with D unclear. CDR3 sequence: CASSYNSNQPQHF. Written as DNA, the CDR3 is TGTGCCAGCAGCTACAACAGCAATCAGCCCCAGCATTTT.